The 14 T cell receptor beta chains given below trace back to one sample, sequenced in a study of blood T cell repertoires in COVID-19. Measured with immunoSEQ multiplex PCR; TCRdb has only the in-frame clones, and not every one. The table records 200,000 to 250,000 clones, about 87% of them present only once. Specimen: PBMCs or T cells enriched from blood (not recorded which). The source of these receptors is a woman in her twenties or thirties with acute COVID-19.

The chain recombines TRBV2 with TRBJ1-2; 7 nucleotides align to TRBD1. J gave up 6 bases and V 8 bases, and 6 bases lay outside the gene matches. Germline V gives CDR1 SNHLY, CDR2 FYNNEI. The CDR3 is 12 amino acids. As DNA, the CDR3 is TGTGCCAGCTGGGGGACAGAAGATGGCTACACCTTC. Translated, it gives CASWGTEDGYTF.

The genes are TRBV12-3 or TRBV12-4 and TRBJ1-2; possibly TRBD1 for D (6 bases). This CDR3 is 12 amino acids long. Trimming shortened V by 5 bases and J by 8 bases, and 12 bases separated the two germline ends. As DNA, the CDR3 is TGTGCCAGCAGTCCCGACACAGGGGGCTACACCTTC. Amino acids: CASSPDTGGYTF.

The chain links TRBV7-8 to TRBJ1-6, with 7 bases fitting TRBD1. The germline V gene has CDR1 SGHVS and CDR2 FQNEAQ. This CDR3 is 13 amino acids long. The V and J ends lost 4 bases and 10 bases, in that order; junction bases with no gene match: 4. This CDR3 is CASSSQGVSPLHF. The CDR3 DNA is TGTGCCAGCAGCTCTCAGGGGGTGTCACCCCTCCACTTT. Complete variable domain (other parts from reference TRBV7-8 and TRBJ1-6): GAGVSQSPRYKVAKRGQDVALRCDPISGHVSLFWYQQALGQGPEFLTYFQNEAQLDKSGLPSDRFFAERPEGSVSTLKIQRTQQEDSAVYLCASSSQGVSPLHFGNGTRLTVT.

The CDR3 sequence is CASSRLAGGPNEQFF. CDR3 sequence (DNA): TGCGCCAGCAGCCGCCTAGCGGGGGGCCCCAATGAGCAGTTCTTC. The V call is TRBV4-3, the J call TRBJ2-1, with 11 bases identical to TRBD2. The CDR3 consists of 15 residues. CDR1 is LGHNA and CDR2 is YSLEER in the germline V gene. Trimming at V came to 4 bases and at J to 6 bases, leaving 5 bases not matched to a gene.

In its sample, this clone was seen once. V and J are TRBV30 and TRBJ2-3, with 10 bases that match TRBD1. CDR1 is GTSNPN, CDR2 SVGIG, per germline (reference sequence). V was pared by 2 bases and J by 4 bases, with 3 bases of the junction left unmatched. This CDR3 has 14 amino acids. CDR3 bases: TGTGCCTGGAGTTCGACAGGGGGCGCAGATACGCAGTATTTT. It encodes CAWSSTGGADTQYF.

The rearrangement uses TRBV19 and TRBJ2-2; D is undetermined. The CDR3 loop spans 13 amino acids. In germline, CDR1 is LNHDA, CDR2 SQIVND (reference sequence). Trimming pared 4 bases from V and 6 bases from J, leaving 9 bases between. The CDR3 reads CASSRSIAGELFF. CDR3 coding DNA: TGTGCCAGTAGTAGGAGTATCGCCGGGGAGCTGTTTTTT.

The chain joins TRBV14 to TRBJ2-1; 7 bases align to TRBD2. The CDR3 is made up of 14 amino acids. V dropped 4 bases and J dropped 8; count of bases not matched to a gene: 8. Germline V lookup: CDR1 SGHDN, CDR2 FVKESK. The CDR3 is CASSRGGSLHEQFF. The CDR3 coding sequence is TGTGCCAGCAGCCGGGGGGGGAGCTTACATGAGCAGTTCTTC. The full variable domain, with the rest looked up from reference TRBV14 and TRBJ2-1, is EAGVTQFPSHSVIEKGQTVTLRCDPISGHDNLYWYRRVMGKEIKFLLHFVKESKQDESGMPNNRFLAERTGGTYSTLKVQPAELEDSGVYFCASSRGGSLHEQFFGPGTRLTVL.

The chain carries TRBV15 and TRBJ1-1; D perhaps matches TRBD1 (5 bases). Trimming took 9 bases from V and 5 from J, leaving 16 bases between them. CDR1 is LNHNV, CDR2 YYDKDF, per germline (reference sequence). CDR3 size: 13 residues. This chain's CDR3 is CATINLRGTEAFF. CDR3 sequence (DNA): TGTGCCACAATCAATCTAAGGGGTACTGAAGCTTTCTTT.

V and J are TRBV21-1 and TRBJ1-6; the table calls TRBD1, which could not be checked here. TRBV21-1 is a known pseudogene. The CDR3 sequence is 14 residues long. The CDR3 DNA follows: TGTGCCAGCACACAAGGGGCGCCCAATTCACCCCTCCACTTT. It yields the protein CASTQGAPNSPLHF.

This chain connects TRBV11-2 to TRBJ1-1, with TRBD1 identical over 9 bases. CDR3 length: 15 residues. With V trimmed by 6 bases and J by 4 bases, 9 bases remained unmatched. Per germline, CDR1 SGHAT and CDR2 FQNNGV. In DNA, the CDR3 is TGTGCCAGCAGTCTAGGAGGACAGGGGAGCACTGAAGCTTTCTTT. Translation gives CASSLGGQGSTEAFF.

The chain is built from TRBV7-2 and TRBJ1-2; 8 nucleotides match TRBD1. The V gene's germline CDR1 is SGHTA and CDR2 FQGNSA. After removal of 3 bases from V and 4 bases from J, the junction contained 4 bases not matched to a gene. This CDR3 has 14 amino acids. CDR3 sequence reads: CASSLDRALYGYTF. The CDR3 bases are TGTGCCAGCAGCTTGGACAGGGCGCTCTATGGCTACACCTTC.

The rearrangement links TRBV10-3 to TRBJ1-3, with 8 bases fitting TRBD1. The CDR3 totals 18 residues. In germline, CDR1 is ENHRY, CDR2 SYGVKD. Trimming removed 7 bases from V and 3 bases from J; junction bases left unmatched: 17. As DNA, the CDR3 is TGTGCCATCACGGTCAGGGGGCCAAGATTCCCGTTTGGAAACACCATATATTTT. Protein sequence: CAITVRGPRFPFGNTIYF.

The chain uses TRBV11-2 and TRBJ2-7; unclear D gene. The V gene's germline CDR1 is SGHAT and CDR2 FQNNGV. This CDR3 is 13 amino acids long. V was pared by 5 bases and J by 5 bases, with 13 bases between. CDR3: CASSPPAFDEQYF. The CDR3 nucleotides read TGTGCCAGCAGCCCCCCCGCGTTTGACGAGCAGTACTTC. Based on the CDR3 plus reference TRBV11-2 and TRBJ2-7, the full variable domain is EAGVAQSPRYKIIEKRQSVAFWCNPISGHATLYWYQQILGQGPKLLIQFQNNGVVDDSQLPKDRFSAERLKGVDSTLKIQPAKLEDSAVYLCASSPPAFDEQYFGPGTRLTVT.

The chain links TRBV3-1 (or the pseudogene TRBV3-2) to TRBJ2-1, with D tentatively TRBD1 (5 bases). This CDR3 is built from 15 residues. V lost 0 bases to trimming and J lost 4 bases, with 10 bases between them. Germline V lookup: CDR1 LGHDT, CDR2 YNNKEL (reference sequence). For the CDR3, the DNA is TGTGCCAGCAGCCAAGATAGGGGTGGATACAATGAGCAGTTCTTC. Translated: CASSQDRGGYNEQFF.